This T cell receptor beta chain stems from a study of blood T cells in healthy people across ages. Study overall: Through template switching, about one barcoded beta molecule was captured per two T cells, as measured in model experiments.

The CDR3 length is 16 residues. Germline assignment: CDR1 MNHNS and CDR2 SASEGT. Sample-barcoded 5' priming and a J-beta primer mix drove a second PCR of roughly 7 to 11 cycles. TCRdb itself ran the 5' RACE reads through MiXCR, one entry per CDR3 protein. The sample holds about 1.4 million distinct CDR3 sequences, 55% to 75% seen once. About this clonotype: The antigen is unknown. The germline gene is not matched at one end of the junction; a read error may be the cause.

Study outcomes and limitations: A conclusive naive versus antigen-experienced comparison was prevented by the unsorted PBMCs.

This clonotype was sampled from a man between 18 and 35 years old in good health. Sequencing used blood. V gene TRBV6-1 combines with J gene TRBJ1-2, with TRBD1 identical over 7 bases. The CDR3 region is CASREAGTEKLYGYTF. CDR3 in DNA: TGTGCCAGCAGAGAAGCCGGGACAGAGAAACTCTATGGCTACACCTTC.